The rows below give T cell receptor beta chains drawn from one sample of a study of T cell repertoires in cytomegalovirus infection. These receptors lack a known antigen. TCRdb re-called the reads through MiXCR, storing one row per CDR3 protein. The sample lists tens of thousands of distinct CDR3 sequences, approximately 39% seen once, with just over 90% in the top ten. Specimen: CD8+ T cells from cultured PBMCs, collected from culture after CMV antigen stimulation. The source of these receptors is a human donor in good health (CMV status not recorded). Some clones in this sample may be carry-over from other donors' samples. Both conserved end residues are part of each CDR3. Where a row states a size, it is once, few, many or the class of an expanded clone; other rows omit it.

clone size	V gene	J gene	CDR3 length	CDR3 protein
few	TRBV6-5	TRBJ1-4	14	CASSYSSANEKLFF
.	TRBV5-6	TRBJ1-1	16	CASSPTGHALNTEAFF
few	TRBV7-2	TRBJ2-7	16	CASSVTSGGASYEQYF
few	TRBV7-2	TRBJ2-3	17	CASSPSRAGGVTDTQYF
.	TRBV7-2	TRBJ2-7	17	CASSLPGQGFLDYEQYF
few	TRBV6-8	TRBJ2-2	18	CASSYSTSGGGNTGELFF
.	TRBV6-2/TRBV6-3	TRBJ2-7	15	CASSYSGGAFYEQYF
many	TRBV15	TRBJ2-7	15	CATSRESGASYEQYF
.	TRBV7-9	TRBJ1-1	14	CASSLGGWLAEAFF
many	TRBV20-1	TRBJ2-5	14	CSARSGEPQETQYF
.	TRBV5-1	TRBJ2-3	17	CASSSEGSSGGSDTQYF
.	TRBV10-3	TRBJ2-5	13	CASSGGRGETQYF
.	TRBV4-1	TRBJ2-1	18	CASLGRSDGSGSYNEQFF
few	TRBV5-1	TRBJ2-3	15	CASSFGRTSTDTQYF
.	TRBV19	TRBJ2-1	15	CASSIAEGLGYEQFF
.	TRBV20-1	TRBJ1-1	16	CSARALPGTGNTEAFF
.	TRBV7-6	TRBJ2-7	13	CASSLPGANEQYF
few	TRBV4-1	TRBJ2-7	16	CASSQGDRGPPYEQYF
many	TRBV7-9	TRBJ2-2	18	CASSLVVTGQPNTGELFF
many	TRBV7-6	TRBJ2-7	15	CASSGEPGHSYEQYF
.	TRBV6-2/TRBV6-3	TRBJ2-7	14	CASSPPGAGYEQYF
.	TRBV2	TRBJ2-3	17	CASRATGGRGITDTQYF
.	TRBV7-2	TRBJ2-3	13	CASSRWEADTQYF
.	TRBV20-1	TRBJ2-5	16	CSASPTPRPRQETQYF
.	TRBV6-5	TRBJ2-2	16	CASSSTSGGNTGELFF
few	TRBV11-2	TRBJ2-1	15	CASSFGLAGVNEQFF
.	TRBV7-4	TRBJ2-3	16	CASSLASGTDTDTQYF
.	TRBV6-5	TRBJ1-1	15	CASSFMPLLNTEAFF
.	TRBV7-6	TRBJ1-2	16	CASSLPGTGFSYGYTF
few	TRBV20-1	TRBJ2-1	16	CSAGFETSGGYNEQFF
few	TRBV7-6	TRBJ2-3	17	CASSLAAGQGNADTQYF
.	TRBV19	TRBJ2-5	14	CASSMFRDQETQYF
few	TRBV6-2/TRBV6-3	TRBJ2-2	14	CASSSGQGPGELFF
.	TRBV6-1	TRBJ2-3	16	CASSEVRQGSTDTQYF
.	TRBV7-8	TRBJ2-1	17	CASSLPIGTNPPHEQFF
.	TRBV7-2	TRBJ2-1	15	CASSFSGRVMDEQFF
few	TRBV7-6	TRBJ2-7	19	CASSPTPGLAVMSSYEQYF
.	TRBV24-1	TRBJ2-2	14	CATQGAGDTGELFF
.	TRBV19	TRBJ2-1	15	CASSIGGGAYNEQFF
.	TRBV29-1	TRBJ2-7	13	CSVHTGSTYEQYF
few	TRBV5-8	TRBJ2-6	19	CASSYPGAGQSSGANVLTF
few	TRBV12-3/TRBV12-4	TRBJ1-1	13	CASSLGDPAEAFF
.	TRBV7-9	TRBJ2-2	19	CASSFPVLRQGTSTGELFF
few	TRBV6-5	TRBJ2-2	14	CASSNTANTGELFF
.	TRBV20-1	TRBJ2-5	15	CSASASGGAPETQYF
many	TRBV27	TRBJ1-1	15	CASSSRTGMNTEAFF
few	TRBV29-1	TRBJ2-1	15	CSVVGKQGSYNEQFF
few	TRBV7-9	TRBJ1-1	13	CATAGGWNTEAFF
.	TRBV7-4	TRBJ2-7	15	CASSTPRWQGEEQYF
.	TRBV28	TRBJ2-1	14	CASSTAGRYNEQFF